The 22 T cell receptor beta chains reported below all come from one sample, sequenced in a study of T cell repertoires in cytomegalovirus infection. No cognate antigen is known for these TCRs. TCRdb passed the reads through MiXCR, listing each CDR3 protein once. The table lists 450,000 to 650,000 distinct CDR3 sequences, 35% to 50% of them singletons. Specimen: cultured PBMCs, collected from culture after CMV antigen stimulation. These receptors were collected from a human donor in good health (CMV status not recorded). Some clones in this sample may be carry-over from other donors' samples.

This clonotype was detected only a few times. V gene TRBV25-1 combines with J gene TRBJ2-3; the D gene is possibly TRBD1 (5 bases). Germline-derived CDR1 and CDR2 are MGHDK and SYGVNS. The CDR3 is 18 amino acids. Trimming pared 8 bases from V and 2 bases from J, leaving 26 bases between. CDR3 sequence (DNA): TGTGCCAGCTCCTCAGACAGAGCCGAGCGCCATAACACAGATACGCAGTATTTT. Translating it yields CASSSDRAERHNTDTQYF.

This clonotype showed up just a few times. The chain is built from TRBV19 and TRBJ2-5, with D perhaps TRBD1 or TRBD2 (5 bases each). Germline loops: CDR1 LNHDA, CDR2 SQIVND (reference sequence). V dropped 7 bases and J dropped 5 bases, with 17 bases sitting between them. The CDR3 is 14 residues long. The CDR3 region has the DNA TGTGCCAGTAATACGGGACGGGAACTGGAGACCCAGTACTTC. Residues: CASNTGRELETQYF.

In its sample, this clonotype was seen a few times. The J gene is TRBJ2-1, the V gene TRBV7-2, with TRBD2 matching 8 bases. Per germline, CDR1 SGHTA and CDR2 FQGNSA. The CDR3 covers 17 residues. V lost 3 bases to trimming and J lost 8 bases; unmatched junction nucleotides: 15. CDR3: CASSFVKRGGFSHEQFF. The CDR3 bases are TGTGCCAGCAGCTTTGTTAAACGGGGGGGCTTTTCCCATGAGCAGTTCTTC.

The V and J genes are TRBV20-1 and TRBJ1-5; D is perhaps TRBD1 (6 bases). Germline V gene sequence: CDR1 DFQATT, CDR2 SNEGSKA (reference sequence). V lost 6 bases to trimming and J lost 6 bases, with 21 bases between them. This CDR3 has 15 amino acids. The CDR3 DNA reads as TGCAGTGCGGTATCGTGGGGGGCGGGGGGTCAGCCCCAGCATTTT. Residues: CSAVSWGAGGQPQHF.

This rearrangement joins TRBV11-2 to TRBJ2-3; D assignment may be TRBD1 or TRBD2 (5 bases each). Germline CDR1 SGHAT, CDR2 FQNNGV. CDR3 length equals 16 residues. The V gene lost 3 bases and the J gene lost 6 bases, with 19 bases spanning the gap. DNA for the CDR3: TGTGCCAGCAGCTTGGCGTGGACTGGGACCGCGGATACGCAGTATTTT. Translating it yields CASSLAWTGTADTQYF.

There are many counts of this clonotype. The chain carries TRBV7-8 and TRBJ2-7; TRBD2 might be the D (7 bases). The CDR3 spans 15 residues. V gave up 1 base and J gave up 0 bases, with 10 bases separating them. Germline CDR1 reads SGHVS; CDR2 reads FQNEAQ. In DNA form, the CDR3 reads TGTGCCAGCAGCTTAGTGCGGGGGCTCTCCTACGAGCAGTACTTC. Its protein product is CASSLVRGLSYEQYF.

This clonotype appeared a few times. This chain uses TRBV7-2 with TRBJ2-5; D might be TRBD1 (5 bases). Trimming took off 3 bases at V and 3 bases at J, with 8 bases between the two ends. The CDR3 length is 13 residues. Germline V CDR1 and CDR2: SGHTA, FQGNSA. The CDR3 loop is CASSFDSEETQYF. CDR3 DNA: TGTGCCAGCAGCTTTGACAGTGAAGAGACCCAGTACTTC.

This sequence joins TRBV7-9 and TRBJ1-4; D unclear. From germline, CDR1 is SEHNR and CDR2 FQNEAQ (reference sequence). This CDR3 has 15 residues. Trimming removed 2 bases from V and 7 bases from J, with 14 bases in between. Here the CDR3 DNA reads TGTGCCAGCAGCTTACCCCTCCCTCGGGCTGAAAAACTGTTTTTT. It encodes CASSLPLPRAEKLFF.

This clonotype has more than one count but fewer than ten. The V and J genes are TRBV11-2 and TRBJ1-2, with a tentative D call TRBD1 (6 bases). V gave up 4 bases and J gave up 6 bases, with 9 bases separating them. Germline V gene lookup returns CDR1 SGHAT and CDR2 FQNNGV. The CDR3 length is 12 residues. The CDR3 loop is CASSWAGDGYTF. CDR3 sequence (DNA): TGTGCCAGCAGCTGGGCAGGGGATGGCTACACCTTC. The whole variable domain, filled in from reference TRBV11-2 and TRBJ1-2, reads EAGVAQSPRYKIIEKRQSVAFWCNPISGHATLYWYQQILGQGPKLLIQFQNNGVVDDSQLPKDRFSAERLKGVDSTLKIQPAKLEDSAVYLCASSWAGDGYTFGSGTRLTVV.

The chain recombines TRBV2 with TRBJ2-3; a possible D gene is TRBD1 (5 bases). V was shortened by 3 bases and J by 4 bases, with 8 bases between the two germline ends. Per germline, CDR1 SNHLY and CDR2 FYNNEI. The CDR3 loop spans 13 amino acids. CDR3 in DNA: TGTGCCAGCAGTGACAGGGCCCCAGATACGCAGTATTTT. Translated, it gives CASSDRAPDTQYF.

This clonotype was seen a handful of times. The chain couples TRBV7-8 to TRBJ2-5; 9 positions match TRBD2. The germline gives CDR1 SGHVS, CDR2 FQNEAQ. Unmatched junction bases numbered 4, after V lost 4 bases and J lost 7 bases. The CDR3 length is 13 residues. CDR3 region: CASSYPGLATQYF. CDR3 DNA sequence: TGTGCCAGCAGCTATCCGGGACTAGCGACCCAGTACTTC.

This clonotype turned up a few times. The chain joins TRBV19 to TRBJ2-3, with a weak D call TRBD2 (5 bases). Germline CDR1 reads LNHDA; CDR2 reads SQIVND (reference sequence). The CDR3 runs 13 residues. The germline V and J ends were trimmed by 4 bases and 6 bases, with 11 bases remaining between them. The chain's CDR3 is CASSSGLRDTQYF. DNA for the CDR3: TGTGCCAGTAGTAGCGGGTTGAGGGATACGCAGTATTTT. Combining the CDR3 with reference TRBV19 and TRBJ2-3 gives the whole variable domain DGGITQSPKYLFRKEGQNVTLSCEQNLNHDAMYWYRQDPGQGLRLIYYSQIVNDFQKGDIAEGYSVSREKKESFPLTVTSAQKNPTAFYLCASSSGLRDTQYFGPGTRLTVL.

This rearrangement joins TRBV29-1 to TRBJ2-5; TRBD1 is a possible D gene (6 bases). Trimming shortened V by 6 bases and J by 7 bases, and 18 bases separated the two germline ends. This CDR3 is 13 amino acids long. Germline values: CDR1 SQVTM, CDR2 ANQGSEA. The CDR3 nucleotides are TGCAGCGTAGAGGGGGAGTGGCCCGGGACCCAGTACTTC. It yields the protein CSVEGEWPGTQYF.

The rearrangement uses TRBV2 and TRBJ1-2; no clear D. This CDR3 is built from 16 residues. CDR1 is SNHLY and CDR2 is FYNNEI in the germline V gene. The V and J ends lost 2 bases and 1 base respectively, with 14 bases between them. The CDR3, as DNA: TGTGCCAGCAGTGAAACTGAGACCGATTTTAACTATGGCTACACCTTC. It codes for CASSETETDFNYGYTF.

The CDR3 DNA reads as TGTGCCAGCAGCTTCAGCCAGGGCTCTGGAAACACCATATATTTT. Translated: CASSFSQGSGNTIYF. The chain is built from TRBV7-2 and TRBJ1-3, with D tentatively TRBD1 (5 bases). The germline gives CDR1 SGHTA, CDR2 FQGNSA. The CDR3 spans 15 residues. V lost 3 bases and J lost 0, with 9 bases in between. The full variable domain, in which reference TRBV7-2 and TRBJ1-3 provide the parts outside the CDR3, is GAGVSQSPSNKVTEKGKDVELRCDPISGHTALYWYRQSLGQGLEFLIYFQGNSAPDKSGLPSDRFSAERTGGSVSTLTIQRTQQEDSAVYLCASSFSQGSGNTIYFGEGSWLTVV.

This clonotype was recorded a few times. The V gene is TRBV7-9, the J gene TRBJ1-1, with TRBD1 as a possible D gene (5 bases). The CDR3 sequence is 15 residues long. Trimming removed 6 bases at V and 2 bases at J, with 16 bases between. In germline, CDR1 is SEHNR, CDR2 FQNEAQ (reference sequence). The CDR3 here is CASRQLEGFNTEAFF. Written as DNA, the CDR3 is TGTGCCAGCAGGCAATTGGAGGGGTTCAACACTGAAGCTTTCTTT. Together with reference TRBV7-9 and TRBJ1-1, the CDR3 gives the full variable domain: DTGVSQNPRHKITKRGQNVTFRCDPISEHNRLYWYRQTLGQGPEFLTYFQNEAQLEKSRLLSDRFSAERPKGSFSTLEIQRTEQGDSAMYLCASRQLEGFNTEAFFGQGTRLTVV.

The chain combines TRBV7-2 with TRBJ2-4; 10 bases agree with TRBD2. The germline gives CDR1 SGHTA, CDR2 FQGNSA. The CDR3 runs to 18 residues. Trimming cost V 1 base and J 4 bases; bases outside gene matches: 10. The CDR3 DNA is TGTGCCAGCAGCTTAGGGCTAGCGGGAGTGCGTGTTAAAAACATTCAGTACTTC. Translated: CASSLGLAGVRVKNIQYF.

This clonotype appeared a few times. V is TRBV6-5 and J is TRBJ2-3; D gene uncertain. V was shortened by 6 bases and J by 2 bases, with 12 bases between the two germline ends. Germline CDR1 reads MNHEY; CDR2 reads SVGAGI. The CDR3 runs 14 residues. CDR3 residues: CASRVVGNTDTQYF. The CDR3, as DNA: TGTGCCAGCAGAGTAGTGGGGAACACAGATACGCAGTATTTT.

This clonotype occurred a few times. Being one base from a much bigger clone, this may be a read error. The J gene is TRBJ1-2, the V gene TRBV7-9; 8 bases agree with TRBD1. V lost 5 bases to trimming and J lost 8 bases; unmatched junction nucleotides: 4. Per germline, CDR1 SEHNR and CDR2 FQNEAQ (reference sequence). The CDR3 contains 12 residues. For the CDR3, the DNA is TGTGCCAGCAGCCCGACAGGGGACGGCTACACCTTC. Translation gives CASSPTGDGYTF.

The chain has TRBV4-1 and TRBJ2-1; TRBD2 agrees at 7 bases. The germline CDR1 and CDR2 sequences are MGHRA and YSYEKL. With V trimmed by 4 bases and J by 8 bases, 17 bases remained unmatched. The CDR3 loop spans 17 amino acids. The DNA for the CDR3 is TGCGCCAGCAGCCCAGTACCCGGGAGGCTAGCGCGGGATGAGCAGTTCTTC. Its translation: CASSPVPGRLARDEQFF.

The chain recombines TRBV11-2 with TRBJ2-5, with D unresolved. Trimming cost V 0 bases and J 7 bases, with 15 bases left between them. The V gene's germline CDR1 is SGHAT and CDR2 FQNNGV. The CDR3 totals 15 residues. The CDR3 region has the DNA TGTGCCAGCAGCTTAGACGGACCCAAGGGAAGGACCCAGTACTTC. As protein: CASSLDGPKGRTQYF.

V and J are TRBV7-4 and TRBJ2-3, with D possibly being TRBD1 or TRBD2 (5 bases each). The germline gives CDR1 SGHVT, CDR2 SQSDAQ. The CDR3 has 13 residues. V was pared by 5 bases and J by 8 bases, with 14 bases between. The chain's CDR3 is CASSQLSGTTQYF. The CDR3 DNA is TGTGCCAGCAGCCAATTATCCGGGACTACGCAGTATTTT.